The rows below give T cell receptor beta chains drawn from one sample of a study of CD39 and CD103 CD8 tumor-infiltrating T cells. Generated by immunoSEQ multiplex PCR, the TCRdb table keeps only in-frame clones and is missing some. Of roughly 3,000 clones in the sample, about 80% are singletons; the top ten hold 20% to 25%. Material: CD39- CD103- CD8+ T cells sorted from the tumor. The source is a human donor with head and neck squamous cell carcinoma. Each CDR3 is given with its conserved first and last residue. The D gene is left open where the match is weak. For some rows the clone size is stated as once, few or many, or as a class when expanded; others skip it.

>.|TRBV7-9|TRBD2|TRBJ2-3|16
TGTGCCAGCAGACACTCTAGCGGGGTGAGCCCAGATACGCAGTATTTT
CASRHSSGVSPDTQYF
>.|TRBV2|.|TRBJ1-5|15
TGTGCCAGCAGTGAAAGGAGGACAGTCGCCCAGCCCCAGCATTTT
CASSERRTVAQPQHF
>.|TRBV30|.|TRBJ1-4|12
TGTGCCTGGAGTGTACTGGATGAAAAACTGTTTTTT
CAWSVLDEKLFF
>few|TRBV4-3|TRBD2|TRBJ2-2|18
TGCGCCAGCAGCCAAGATCCTGGACTAGCGGGAGGTACCGGGGAGCTGTTTTTT
CASSQDPGLAGGTGELFF
>once|TRBV10-3|.|TRBJ2-3|15
TGTGCCATCAGTGAGGGGGACTTTAGCACAGATACGCAGTATTTT
CAISEGDFSTDTQYF
>.|TRBV4-3|.|TRBJ2-7|15
TGCGCCAGCAGCCAAGATCGAGGCAGGGTCCACGAGCAGTACTTC
CASSQDRGRVHEQYF
>.|TRBV6-4|.|TRBJ2-2|13
TGTGCCAGCAGTGCGGGGGACACCGGGGAGCTGTTTTTT
CASSAGDTGELFF
>.|TRBV7-3|TRBD2|TRBJ2-1|14
TGTGCCAGCAGCTTTGGCGGGGGGGCCAATGAGCAGTTCTTC
CASSFGGGANEQFF
>.|TRBV30|.|TRBJ1-1|13
TGTGCCTGGAGATTGGGCTCGAACACTGAAGCTTTCTTT
CAWRLGSNTEAFF
>.|TRBV10-3|.|TRBJ1-2|18
TGTGCCATCAGTGAGTTGGGGGCGATGGGCTACACCTCGCGTCTCTACACCTTC
CAISELGAMGYTSRLYTF
>.|TRBV7-8|.|TRBJ2-3|16
TGTGCCAGCAGCCTGAGCCGGGGGAAGGGGTCAGATACGCAGTATTTT
CASSLSRGKGSDTQYF
>.|TRBV10-1|.|TRBJ1-1|12
TGCGCCAGTATCCAGGGGAACACTGAAGCTTTCTTT
CASIQGNTEAFF
>.|TRBV19|.|TRBJ2-7|14
TGTGCCAGTAGTATAGGGGGGGAAGAGTACGAGCAGTACTTC
CASSIGGEEYEQYF
>.|TRBV7-6|.|TRBJ2-1|13
TGTGCCAGCAGCCCACTTGCATACAATGAGCAGTTCTTC
CASSPLAYNEQFF
>.|TRBV4-3|TRBD1|TRBJ1-2|15
TGCGCCAGCAGCCAAGATGAAGGGGGCTTCTATGGCTACACCTTC
CASSQDEGGFYGYTF
>once|TRBV7-8|.|TRBJ1-2|14
TGTGCCAGCAGCCCTAGGCAATTTATCTACGGCTACACCTTC
CASSPRQFIYGYTF
>.|TRBV4-3|.|TRBJ1-2|14
TGCGCCAGCAGCCAAGAGTTAGGGGCCTATGGCTACACCTTC
CASSQELGAYGYTF
>few|TRBV7-9|.|TRBJ2-3|16
TGTGCCAGCAGCAAACGGAAACAGACAAGCACAGATACGCAGTATTTT
CASSKRKQTSTDTQYF
>.|TRBV11-2|TRBD2|TRBJ2-3|18
TGTGCCAGCAGCTTACGTGACTTAGCGGGGGGGCGCACAGATACGCAGTATTTT
CASSLRDLAGGRTDTQYF
>.|TRBV7-6|.|TRBJ1-4|15
TGTGCCAGCAGCTTAACCGGGGGATACAGTGAAAAACTGTTTTTT
CASSLTGGYSEKLFF